A single sample gave rise to the 28 T cell receptor beta chains below, sequenced in a study of beta chain features in type 1 diabetes. Study conclusions and caveats: In all four CD4+ subsets, TCRB CDR3 length was significantly, moderately reduced in type 1 diabetes.

The investigators reverse transcribed all of the isolated RNA, so they sequenced expressed TCRB transcripts. TCRdb's table, derived via immunoSEQ multiplex PCR, lists solely in-frame clones and lacks some. This table holds 500,000 to 850,000 clones, about 14% found once. These receptors are not linked to any known antigen. Sample: naive CD4+ T cells from blood. The receptors originated from a man between 18 and 29 years old with type 1 diabetes.

V usage is TRBV29-1 and J usage is TRBJ1-1; 7 nucleotides align to TRBD1. The CDR3 sequence is 13 residues long. The germline V gene has CDR1 SQVTM and CDR2 ANQGSEA. V was pared by 6 bases and J by 0 bases, with 4 bases of the junction left unmatched. The CDR3 DNA sequence: TGCAGCGTCAGGACAGGATTGAACACTGAAGCTTTCTTT. This sequence encodes CSVRTGLNTEAFF. Variable domain in full (rest from reference TRBV29-1 and TRBJ1-1): SAVISQKPSRDICQRGTSLTIQCQVDSQVTMMFWYRQQPGQSLTLIATANQGSEATYESGFVIDKFPISRPNLTFSTLTVSNMSPEDSSIYLCSVRTGLNTEAFFGQGTRLTVV.

The J gene is TRBJ2-3, the V gene TRBV18; no definite D call. This CDR3 comprises 15 residues. Germline CDR1 is KGHSH and CDR2 is LQKENI. The V end was cut by 1 base, the J end by 3 bases, with 11 bases between. The DNA of the CDR3 is TGTGCCAGCTCACCACTGAACCCTGGGACAGATACGCAGTATTTT. This sequence encodes CASSPLNPGTDTQYF.

This chain uses TRBV27 with TRBJ2-5, with D uncertain. Trimming removed 5 bases from V and 2 bases from J, with 9 bases in between. Germline lookup yields CDR1 MNHEY and CDR2 SMNVEV (reference sequence). The CDR3 is 13 residues long. The CDR3 DNA reads TGTGCCAGCAGTACCAGAAATCAAGAGACCCAGTACTTC. This encodes CASSTRNQETQYF.

The genes are TRBV28 and TRBJ1-2; possible D gene TRBD1, 5 bases. Trimming removed 2 bases from V and 4 bases from J, with 8 bases in between. The CDR3 loop spans 13 amino acids. The germline V gene has CDR1 MDHEN and CDR2 SYDVKM. CDR3 in amino acids: CASSLDGTYGYTF. The CDR3, as DNA: TGTGCCAGCAGTTTAGACGGGACCTATGGCTACACCTTC.

The chain couples TRBV11-2 to TRBJ2-5, with 8 bases matching TRBD2. The CDR3 contains 14 residues. The junction had 6 bases not matched to a gene; V was cut back by 5 bases and J by 4 bases. Germline V gives CDR1 SGHAT, CDR2 FQNNGV. The CDR3 is CASSPGLAGETQYF. DNA for the CDR3: TGTGCCAGCAGCCCCGGACTAGCAGGAGAGACCCAGTACTTC.

This clone came up a few times. This chain uses TRBV27 with TRBJ2-1, with D possibly matching TRBD2 (5 bases). Germline V lookup: CDR1 MNHEY, CDR2 SMNVEV (reference sequence). The length of the CDR3 is 13 residues. The V end was cut by 5 bases, the J end by 7 bases, with 12 bases between. CDR3 nucleotides: TGTGCCAGCAGTCCTCAAAGAGGGAATGAGCAGTTCTTC. Translation gives CASSPQRGNEQFF.

This clone was counted only a few times. The chain employs TRBV28 and TRBJ2-7; D gene uncertain. There are 15 residues in the CDR3. Trimming removed 0 bases at V and 6 bases at J, with 15 bases between. Germline values: CDR1 MDHEN, CDR2 SYDVKM. Here the CDR3 DNA reads TGTGCCAGCAGTTTATGGTCGGGTACCTCGGGCGAGCAGTACTTC. Its protein is CASSLWSGTSGEQYF.

This clone was seen a handful of times. J is TRBJ2-5 and V is TRBV7-9, with 13 bases that match TRBD2. V lost 2 bases to trimming and J lost 4 bases; unmatched junction nucleotides: 7. CDR1 is SEHNR, CDR2 FQNEAQ, per germline (reference sequence). The CDR3 contains 17 residues. This chain's CDR3 is CASSLRGTSGIGETQYF. The CDR3 DNA follows: TGTGCCAGCAGCTTACGCGGGACTAGCGGGATTGGAGAGACCCAGTACTTC.

The chain joins TRBV19 to TRBJ2-1, with 15 bases fitting TRBD2. CDR3 size: 16 residues. Per the germline V gene, CDR1 is LNHDA and CDR2 is SQIVND (reference sequence). After removal of 3 bases from V and 8 bases from J, the junction contained 5 bases not matched to a gene. CDR3 nucleotides: TGTGCCAGTAGTATCGGGACTAGCGGGAGGTACTATGAGCAGTTCTTC. Translation gives CASSIGTSGRYYEQFF.

This CDR3 reads CASSPSSSGANVLTF. The DNA of the CDR3 is TGCGCCAGCAGCCCGAGTTCCTCTGGGGCCAACGTCCTGACTTTC. The V call is TRBV5-1, the J call TRBJ2-6; no definite D call. V lost 4 bases and J 0 bases, leaving 8 bases between the germline ends. The germline CDR1 and CDR2 sequences are SGHRS and YFSETQ. The CDR3 consists of 15 residues.

The rearrangement joins TRBV15 to TRBJ2-1; 10 bases match TRBD2. Germline CDR1 reads LNHNV; CDR2 reads YYDKDF (reference sequence). The trim removed 4 bases at V and 0 bases at J, leaving 12 bases unmatched. The CDR3 length is 19 residues. The CDR3 nucleotides are TGTGCCACCAGCACAGAGGGTAGCGGGGGGTGGAGCTCCTACAATGAGCAGTTCTTC. This sequence encodes CATSTEGSGGWSSYNEQFF.

The V and J genes are TRBV7-9 and TRBJ1-1, with 7 bases that match TRBD1. CDR3 size: 14 residues. Germline V gene sequence: CDR1 SEHNR, CDR2 FQNEAQ (reference sequence). After removal of 4 bases from V and 0 bases from J, the junction contained 2 bases not matched to a gene. The CDR3: CASSSDRMNTEAFF. The DNA of the CDR3 is TGTGCCAGCAGCTCGGACAGGATGAACACTGAAGCTTTCTTT. Based on the CDR3 plus reference TRBV7-9 and TRBJ1-1, the full variable domain is DTGVSQNPRHKITKRGQNVTFRCDPISEHNRLYWYRQTLGQGPEFLTYFQNEAQLEKSRLLSDRFSAERPKGSFSTLEIQRTEQGDSAMYLCASSSDRMNTEAFFGQGTRLTVV.

V is TRBV7-9 and J is TRBJ2-5; D perhaps matches TRBD2 (6 bases). The CDR3 covers 15 residues. The germline V and J ends were trimmed by 5 bases and 5 bases, with 18 bases remaining between them. Germline loops: CDR1 SEHNR, CDR2 FQNEAQ (reference sequence). CDR3 region: CASSITGAEGETQYF. CDR3 nucleotide sequence: TGTGCCAGCAGCATAACGGGAGCCGAGGGGGAGACCCAGTACTTC.

This clone was seen a few times. The rearrangement joins TRBV7-3 to TRBJ2-3; D perhaps matches TRBD2 (6 bases). The CDR3 consists of 12 residues. Germline CDR1 reads SGHTA; CDR2 reads FQGTGA. V was pared by 3 bases and J by 8 bases, with 9 bases between. This CDR3 reads CASSFGSGTQYF. DNA of the CDR3: TGTGCCAGCAGCTTCGGGAGCGGTACGCAGTATTTT.

This clone appeared a few times. This rearrangement joins TRBV30 to TRBJ1-3, with D perhaps TRBD1 (6 bases). V was shortened by 5 bases and J by 3 bases, with 11 bases between the two germline ends. The CDR3 loop spans 13 amino acids. Germline CDR1 and CDR2: GTSNPN and SVGIG (reference sequence). The CDR3 DNA is TGTGCCTGGGAAACAGGGAATGGAAACACCATATATTTT. Amino acid sequence: CAWETGNGNTIYF.

Details on this clone: Other DNA sequences from this sample encode an identical CDR3 as well. The V call is TRBV10-3, the J call TRBJ1-1; D gene unclear. Between the trimmed V and J ends, which lost 0 bases and 1 base, there was a span of 6 bases. The CDR3 sequence is 14 residues long. The germline V gene has CDR1 ENHRY and CDR2 SYGVKD. Here the CDR3 DNA reads TGTGCCATCAGTGAGTCGGGCAGGAACACTGAAGCTTTCTTT. It yields the protein CAISESGRNTEAFF.

In its sample, this clone was seen a few times. The chain carries TRBV6-1 and TRBJ2-7; D unresolved. The germline gives CDR1 MNHNS, CDR2 SASEGT. Trimming shortened V by 6 bases and J by 0 bases, and 6 bases separated the two germline ends. CDR3 length: 12 residues. CDR3 amino acids: CASSQSSYEQYF. The CDR3 coding sequence is TGTGCCAGCAGCCAGAGCTCCTACGAGCAGTACTTC.

The chain links TRBV6-5 to TRBJ2-7, with TRBD1 matching 8 bases. J gave up 0 bases and V 5 bases, and 6 bases lay outside the gene matches. CDR3 length equals 15 residues. CDR1 and CDR2 from the germline V gene are MNHEY and SVGAGI. For the CDR3, the DNA is TGTGCCAGCAGTCCGACAGGGGTGAACTCCTACGAGCAGTACTTC. Residues: CASSPTGVNSYEQYF.

V gene TRBV6-1 combines with J gene TRBJ1-1, with unresolved D. Per germline, CDR1 MNHNS and CDR2 SASEGT. CDR3 size: 13 residues. Deletions cut 7 bases from V and 4 bases from J, with 13 bases between. CDR3 protein: CASTELEGTEAFF. In nucleotides, the CDR3 is TGTGCCAGCACCGAGCTAGAGGGCACTGAAGCTTTCTTT.

V and J are TRBV30 and TRBJ1-6; D may be TRBD1 (5 bases). V was pared by 2 bases and J by 7 bases, with 15 bases between. The germline V gene has CDR1 GTSNPN and CDR2 SVGIG (reference sequence). This CDR3 comprises 15 residues. The CDR3 sequence is CAWSQNAGGNSPLHF. The CDR3, as DNA: TGTGCCTGGAGTCAAAATGCGGGGGGAAATTCACCCCTCCACTTT.

The chain is built from TRBV11-3 and TRBJ2-2, with D perhaps matching TRBD1 (5 bases). V lost 3 bases to trimming and J lost 7 bases, with 12 bases between them. The CDR3 loop spans 14 amino acids. The germline V gene encodes CDR1 SGHNT and CDR2 YENEEA. CDR3 coding DNA: TGTGCCAGCAGCTTGGAATTCAGGGACGGGGAGCTGTTTTTT. Encoded protein: CASSLEFRDGELFF.

Only a few counts were recorded for this clone. The chain has TRBV7-9 and TRBJ2-7; TRBD2 matches 8 bases. This CDR3 is built from 13 residues. The J segment lost 12 bases and the V segment lost 5 bases, leaving 12 bases of the junction unmatched. Looked up from germline, CDR1 is SEHNR and CDR2 is FQNEAQ (reference sequence). CDR3: CASSASGSPRGYF. The CDR3 bases are TGTGCCAGCAGCGCTAGCGGGTCGCCAAGGGGGTACTTC.

This chain links TRBV30 with TRBJ1-1, with 7 bases aligning to TRBD1. The CDR3 has 13 residues. CDR1 is GTSNPN and CDR2 is SVGIG in the germline V gene (reference sequence). The V and J ends lost 1 base and 4 bases, in that order; junction bases with no gene match: 3. The CDR3 spells CAWSGQGVTEAFF. The CDR3 DNA reads TGTGCCTGGAGTGGACAGGGCGTCACTGAAGCTTTCTTT.

The chain couples TRBV5-1 to TRBJ2-7; D perhaps matches TRBD1 (6 bases). The CDR3 has 13 amino acids. V lost 4 bases and J lost 3, with 11 bases in between. The germline CDR1 and CDR2 sequences are SGHRS and YFSETQ. The CDR3 DNA reads as TGCGCCAGCAGCGGCAGGGGAAGCTACGAGCAGTACTTC. Its translation: CASSGRGSYEQYF.

In DNA, the CDR3 is TGTGCCAGCAGTGAATACAGCTATGGCTACACCTTC. Its protein product is CASSEYSYGYTF. This sequence joins TRBV25-1 and TRBJ1-2; no reliable D call. CDR3 length equals 12 residues. Germline-derived CDR1 and CDR2 are MGHDK and SYGVNS. V was shortened by 0 bases and J by 4 bases, with 3 bases between the two germline ends.

The table lists this clone with a few counts. V gene TRBV6-5 combines with J gene TRBJ2-4; no definite D call. Germline loops: CDR1 MNHEY, CDR2 SVGAGI. The CDR3 sequence is 16 residues long. The V gene lost 0 bases and the J gene lost 0 bases, with 9 bases spanning the gap. As DNA, the CDR3 is TGTGCCAGCAGTTACTCGAATTCAGTAGCCAAAAACATTCAGTACTTC. As protein: CASSYSNSVAKNIQYF.

This clone was seen more than once but under ten times. V and J are TRBV11-2 and TRBJ2-7, with a possible D match to TRBD1 (6 bases). CDR3 length: 18 amino acids. Between the trimmed V and J ends, which lost 5 bases and 0 bases, there was a span of 23 bases. The germline CDR1 and CDR2 sequences are SGHAT and FQNNGV. CDR3 nucleotides: TGTGCCAGCAGCCCCAGGGGCCACAGCGCGGGTGACTCCTACGAGCAGTACTTC. Translating it yields CASSPRGHSAGDSYEQYF.

The chain combines TRBV30 with TRBJ1-5, with D tentatively TRBD1 (5 bases). Germline V gives CDR1 GTSNPN, CDR2 SVGIG (reference sequence). This CDR3 spans 14 amino acids. V lost 2 bases to trimming and J lost 7 bases, with 15 bases between them. The CDR3 DNA sequence: TGTGCCTGGAGTCCCGGGGGGGGACGCCAGCCCCAGCATTTT. It yields the protein CAWSPGGGRQPQHF.